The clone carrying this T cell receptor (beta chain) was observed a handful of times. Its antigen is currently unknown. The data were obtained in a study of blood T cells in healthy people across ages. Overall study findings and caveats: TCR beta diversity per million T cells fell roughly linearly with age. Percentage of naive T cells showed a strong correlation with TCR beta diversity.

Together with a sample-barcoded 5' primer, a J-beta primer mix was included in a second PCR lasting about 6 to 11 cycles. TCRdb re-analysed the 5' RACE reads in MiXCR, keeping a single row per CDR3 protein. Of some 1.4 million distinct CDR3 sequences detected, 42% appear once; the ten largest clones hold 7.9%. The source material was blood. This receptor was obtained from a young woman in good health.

CDR3 coding DNA: TGTGCCAGCAGCAAAGAGTGGACAGGGGGTTCCTACGAGCAGTACTTC. Its protein is CASSKEWTGGSYEQYF. The chain employs TRBV21-1 and TRBJ2-7; TRBD1 was called by the table and not checked on the DNA. TRBV21-1 is designated a pseudogene. The length of the CDR3 is 16 residues.